The 18 T cell receptor beta chains below all came from one sample that was sequenced in a study of blood T cell repertoires in COVID-19 (dated by TCRdb to about 2020). The library was prepared using the immunoSEQ multiplex PCR assay. The clones in this table, taken by TCRdb from immuneACCESS, are in-frame only. Not every clone is retained; where verified, under half of the shortfall comes from an unresolved V gene, and the cause of the rest is unknown. This sample gives about 61,000 clones in total; about 90% of them show up just once. Jointly, the top ten make up 20% to 25% of the sample. Sequencing used peripheral blood. The receptors were sampled from a woman between 45 and 60 years old with active or convalescent COVID-19.

The V gene is TRBV2, the J gene TRBJ2-1; possibly TRBD1 for D (6 bases). Germline V lookup: CDR1 SNHLY, CDR2 FYNNEI. The CDR3 totals 12 residues. V lost 7 bases, J lost 10 bases, and 14 bases lay in between. The CDR3 DNA follows: TGTGCCAGCAAAGAAGGACAGCTAGAGCAGTTCTTC. The encoded protein is CASKEGQLEQFF.

The chain links TRBV9 to TRBJ2-1; D is possibly TRBD2 (5 bases). CDR1 SGDLS and CDR2 YYNGEE come from the germline V gene. This CDR3 has 13 residues. V lost 4 bases to trimming and J lost 7 bases, with 12 bases between them. Here the CDR3 reads CASSIPPGNEQFF. CDR3 nucleotides: TGTGCCAGCAGCATACCCCCGGGGAATGAGCAGTTCTTC.

This clone was found once. This chain connects TRBV19 to TRBJ2-2; no clear D. This CDR3 is 15 amino acids long. Germline V CDR1 and CDR2: LNHDA, SQIVND (reference sequence). V lost 1 base to trimming and J lost 4 bases, with 10 bases between them. CDR3 bases: TGTGCCAGTAGTATAGTGATCGGGTTCACCGGGGAGCTGTTTTTT. Translation gives CASSIVIGFTGELFF.

There are a few counts of this clone. The rearrangement links TRBV5-1 to TRBJ2-2; D is perhaps TRBD1 (6 bases). CDR3 length equals 12 residues. Trimming shortened V by 4 bases and J by 8 bases, and 9 bases separated the two germline ends. The germline V gene has CDR1 SGHRS and CDR2 YFSETQ. Here the CDR3 reads CASSQQGGELFF. For the CDR3, the DNA is TGCGCCAGCAGCCAACAGGGTGGGGAGCTGTTTTTT.

The rearrangement joins TRBV30 to TRBJ1-3; D gene uncertain. Germline V gene data show CDR1 as GTSNPN and CDR2 as SVGIG (reference sequence). V was clipped by 2 bases and J by 0 bases, with 8 bases between them. CDR3 length equals 14 residues. As DNA, the CDR3 is TGTGCCTGGAGTACCTTGAGCTCTGGAAACACCATATATTTT. Translation: CAWSTLSSGNTIYF.

The chain couples TRBV10-1 to TRBJ2-1, with 7 nucleotides matching TRBD2. The CDR3 covers 16 residues. Germline V gene data show CDR1 as WNHNN and CDR2 as SYGVQD (reference sequence). Losses at the gene ends were 3 bases for V and 1 base for J; bases not matched to a gene: 6. CDR3 loop: CASSESTGGSYNEQFF. In DNA, the CDR3 is TGCGCCAGCAGTGAATCTACCGGGGGGTCCTACAATGAGCAGTTCTTC.

The rearrangement links TRBV5-5 to TRBJ2-7; 9 bases fit TRBD1. Germline V gives CDR1 SGHKS, CDR2 YYEKEE (reference sequence). Trimming took 1 base from V and 2 from J; bases not matched to a gene: 4. The CDR3 has 15 residues. In DNA, the CDR3 is TGTGCCAGCAGCTTGTGGACAGGGGTCACCTACGAGCAGTACTTC. Translation gives CASSLWTGVTYEQYF.

This clone was picked up a small number of times. The CDR3 bases are TGTGCCAGCTCACTGGACAGGGTTAGCAATCAGCCCCAGCATTTT. Residues: CASSLDRVSNQPQHF. The chain joins TRBV18 to TRBJ1-5; 8 bases map to TRBD1. CDR1 KGHSH and CDR2 LQKENI come from the germline V gene. CDR3 length: 15 residues. Unmatched junction bases numbered 2, after V lost 4 bases and J lost 0 bases.

CDR3 region: CASTVISANYGYTF. DNA for the CDR3: TGTGCCAGCACCGTCATTAGCGCTAACTATGGCTACACCTTC. The rearrangement joins TRBV2 to TRBJ1-2; D gene uncertain. The V gene lost 7 bases and the J gene lost 0 bases, with 12 bases spanning the gap. The CDR3 contains 14 residues. Germline assignment: CDR1 SNHLY and CDR2 FYNNEI.

V gene TRBV7-2 combines with J gene TRBJ2-1; perhaps TRBD1 as D (6 bases). In germline, CDR1 is SGHTA, CDR2 FQGNSA. V was cut by 3 bases and J by 8 bases, with 17 bases left in between. The CDR3 sequence is 15 residues long. CDR3 nucleotide sequence: TGTGCCAGCAGCTTTTTTCTAGGGGGTGAGGATGAGCAGTTCTTC. It specifies CASSFFLGGEDEQFF.

The chain has TRBV13 and TRBJ2-1, with TRBD2 as a possible D gene (5 bases). CDR1 and CDR2 (germline): PRHDT, FYEKMQ (reference sequence). The germline V and J ends were trimmed by 5 bases and 0 bases, with 14 bases remaining between them. The CDR3 runs 16 residues. CDR3 sequence (DNA): TGTGCCAGCAGCGAAACCTCGGGGAGCTCCTACAATGAGCAGTTCTTC. Translation: CASSETSGSSYNEQFF.

The chain is built from TRBV14 and TRBJ2-7; perhaps TRBD2 as D (7 bases). The germline CDR1 and CDR2 sequences are SGHDN and FVKESK. This CDR3 comprises 15 residues. The V gene lost 4 bases and the J gene lost 2 bases, with 15 bases spanning the gap. The CDR3 sequence is CASSLQGGGPYEQYF. The CDR3 bases are TGTGCCAGCAGCCTCCAAGGGGGGGGGCCCTACGAGCAGTACTTC.

The V call is TRBV5-6, the J call TRBJ2-1, with 11 positions matching TRBD2. The CDR3 is made up of 15 amino acids. Germline values: CDR1 SGHDT, CDR2 YYEEEE. The junction had 5 bases not matched to a gene; V was cut back by 0 bases and J by 9 bases. The CDR3 nucleotides are TGTGCCAGCAGCTTGGTTAGCGGGAGGGTAGGTGAGCAGTTCTTC. Its translation: CASSLVSGRVGEQFF.

The V and J genes are TRBV10-2 and TRBJ2-5; 8 positions match TRBD2. This CDR3 comprises 17 residues. Germline-derived CDR1 and CDR2 are WSHSY and SAAADI. The junction had 12 bases not matched to a gene; V was cut back by 1 base and J by 5 bases. CDR3 sequence reads: CASSELMGEREIETQYF. The CDR3 DNA reads TGCGCCAGCAGTGAGTTGATGGGGGAGCGGGAGATTGAGACCCAGTACTTC.

CDR3 protein: CASSLGLGVRGGTSSYNEQFF. In DNA, the CDR3 is TGCGCCAGCAGCTTGGGCCTAGGGGTCAGGGGAGGGACAAGCTCCTACAATGAGCAGTTCTTC. This chain connects TRBV5-1 to TRBJ2-1; D might be TRBD2 (7 bases). CDR3 length equals 21 residues. With 0 bases removed from V and 0 bases from J, the gap between germline ends came to 25 bases. Germline V CDR1 and CDR2: SGHRS, YFSETQ. The entire variable domain, with the rest obtained from reference TRBV5-1 and TRBJ2-1, is as follows: KAGVTQTPRYLIKTRGQQVTLSCSPISGHRSVSWYQQTPGQGLQFLFEYFSETQRNKGNFPGRFSGRQFSNSRSEMNVSTLELGDSALYLCASSLGLGVRGGTSSYNEQFFGPGTRLTVL.

The rearrangement uses TRBV5-1 and TRBJ1-2, with a weak D call TRBD1 (5 bases). CDR1 and CDR2 from the germline V gene are SGHRS and YFSETQ. Trimming shortened V by 0 bases and J by 6 bases, and 15 bases separated the two germline ends. The CDR3 totals 15 residues. CDR3 region: CASSLGREALNGYTF. The CDR3 bases are TGCGCCAGCAGCTTGGGCAGGGAGGCTTTGAATGGCTACACCTTC.

This clone was counted a few times. The rearrangement links TRBV19 to TRBJ1-2; 7 bases align to TRBD1. Germline CDR1 and CDR2: LNHDA and SQIVND (reference sequence). With 5 bases clipped from V and 2 bases from J, the junction kept 5 bases outside the gene matches. The CDR3 loop spans 14 amino acids. The DNA of the CDR3 is TGTGCCAGTAGTCCAACGACAGGGAACTATGGCTACACCTTC. Residues: CASSPTTGNYGYTF. The complete variable domain, with remaining parts taken from reference TRBV19 and TRBJ1-2, reads DGGITQSPKYLFRKEGQNVTLSCEQNLNHDAMYWYRQDPGQGLRLIYYSQIVNDFQKGDIAEGYSVSREKKESFPLTVTSAQKNPTAFYLCASSPTTGNYGYTFGSGTRLTVV.

V usage is TRBV10-2 and J usage is TRBJ1-4; 8 bases fit TRBD1. The CDR3 loop spans 16 amino acids. Germline V gene lookup returns CDR1 WSHSY and CDR2 SAAADI. V lost 6 bases to trimming and J lost 0 bases; unmatched junction nucleotides: 6. The CDR3 coding sequence is TGCGCCAGCAGCCCCGGGACAGGACCAACTAATGAAAAACTGTTTTTT. Amino acids: CASSPGTGPTNEKLFF.